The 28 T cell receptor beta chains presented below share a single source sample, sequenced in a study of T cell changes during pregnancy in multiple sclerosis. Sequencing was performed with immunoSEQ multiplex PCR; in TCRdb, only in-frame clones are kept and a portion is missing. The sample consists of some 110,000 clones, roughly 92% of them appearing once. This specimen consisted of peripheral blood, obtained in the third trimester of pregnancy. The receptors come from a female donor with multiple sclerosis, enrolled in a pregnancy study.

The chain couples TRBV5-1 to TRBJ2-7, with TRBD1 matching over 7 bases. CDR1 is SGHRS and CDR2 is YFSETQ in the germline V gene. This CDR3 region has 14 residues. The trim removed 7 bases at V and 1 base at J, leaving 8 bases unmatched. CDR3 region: CASGRGQRSYEQYF. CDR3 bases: TGCGCCAGCGGCCGGGGACAGAGATCCTACGAGCAGTACTTC.

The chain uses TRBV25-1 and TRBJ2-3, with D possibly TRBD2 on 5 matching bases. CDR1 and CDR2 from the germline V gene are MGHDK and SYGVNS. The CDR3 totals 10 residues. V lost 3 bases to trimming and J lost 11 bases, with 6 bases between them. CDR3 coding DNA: TGTGCCAGCAGTGACGGAGGGCAGTATTTT. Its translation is CASSDGGQYF.

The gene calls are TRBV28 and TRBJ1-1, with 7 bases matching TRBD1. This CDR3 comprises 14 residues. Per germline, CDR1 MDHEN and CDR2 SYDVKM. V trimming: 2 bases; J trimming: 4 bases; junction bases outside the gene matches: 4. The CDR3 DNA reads TGTGCCAGCAGTTTACTTACAGGGGTCACTGAAGCTTTCTTT. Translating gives CASSLLTGVTEAFF.

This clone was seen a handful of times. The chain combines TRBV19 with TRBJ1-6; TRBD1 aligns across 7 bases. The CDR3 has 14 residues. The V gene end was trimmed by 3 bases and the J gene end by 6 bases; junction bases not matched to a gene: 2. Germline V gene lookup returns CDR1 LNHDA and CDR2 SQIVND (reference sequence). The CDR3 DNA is TGTGCCAGTAGTATTGGGGACAGTAATTCACCCCTCCACTTT. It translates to CASSIGDSNSPLHF. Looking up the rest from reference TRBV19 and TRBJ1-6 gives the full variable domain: DGGITQSPKYLFRKEGQNVTLSCEQNLNHDAMYWYRQDPGQGLRLIYYSQIVNDFQKGDIAEGYSVSREKKESFPLTVTSAQKNPTAFYLCASSIGDSNSPLHFGNGTRLTVT.

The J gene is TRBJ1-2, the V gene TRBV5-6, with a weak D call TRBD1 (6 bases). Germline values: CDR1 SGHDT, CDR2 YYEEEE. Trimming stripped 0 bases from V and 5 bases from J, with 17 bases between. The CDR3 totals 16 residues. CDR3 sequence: CASSLDREELFYGYTF. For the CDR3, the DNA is TGTGCCAGCAGCTTGGACAGGGAAGAACTGTTTTATGGCTACACCTTC. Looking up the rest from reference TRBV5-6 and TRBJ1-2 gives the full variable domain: DAGVTQSPTHLIKTRGQQVTLRCSPKSGHDTVSWYQQALGQGPQFIFQYYEEEERQRGNFPDRFSGHQFPNYSSELNVNALLLGDSALYLCASSLDREELFYGYTFGSGTRLTVV.

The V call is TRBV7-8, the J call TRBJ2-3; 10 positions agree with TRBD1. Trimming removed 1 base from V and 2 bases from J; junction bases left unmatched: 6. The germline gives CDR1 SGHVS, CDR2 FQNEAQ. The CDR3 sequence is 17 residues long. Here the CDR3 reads CASSLDDRGPNTDTQYF. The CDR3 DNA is TGTGCCAGCAGCTTAGACGACAGGGGGCCTAACACAGATACGCAGTATTTT. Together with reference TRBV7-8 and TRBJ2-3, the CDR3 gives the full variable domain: GAGVSQSPRYKVAKRGQDVALRCDPISGHVSLFWYQQALGQGPEFLTYFQNEAQLDKSGLPSDRFFAERPEGSVSTLKIQRTQQEDSAVYLCASSLDDRGPNTDTQYFGPGTRLTVL.

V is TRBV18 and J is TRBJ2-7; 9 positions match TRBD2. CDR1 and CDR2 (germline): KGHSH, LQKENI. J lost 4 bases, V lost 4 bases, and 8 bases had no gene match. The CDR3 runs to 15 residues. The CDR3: CASSREGTSMYEQYF. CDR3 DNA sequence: TGTGCCAGCTCACGGGAAGGGACTAGCATGTACGAGCAGTACTTC.

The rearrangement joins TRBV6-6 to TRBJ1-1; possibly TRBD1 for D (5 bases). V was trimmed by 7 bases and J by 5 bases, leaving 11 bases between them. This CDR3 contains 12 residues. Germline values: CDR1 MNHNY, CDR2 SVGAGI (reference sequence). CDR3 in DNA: TGTGCCAGCATGCAGGGTAGGACTGAAGCTTTCTTT. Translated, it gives CASMQGRTEAFF.

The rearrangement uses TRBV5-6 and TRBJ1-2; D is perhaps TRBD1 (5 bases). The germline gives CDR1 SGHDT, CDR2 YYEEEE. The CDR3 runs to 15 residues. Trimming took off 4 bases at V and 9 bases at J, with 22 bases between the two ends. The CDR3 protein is CASSGKDTLSLSYTF. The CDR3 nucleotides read TGTGCCAGCAGCGGAAAGGACACCCTAAGCTTGAGCTACACCTTC. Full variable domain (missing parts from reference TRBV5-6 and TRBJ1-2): DAGVTQSPTHLIKTRGQQVTLRCSPKSGHDTVSWYQQALGQGPQFIFQYYEEEERQRGNFPDRFSGHQFPNYSSELNVNALLLGDSALYLCASSGKDTLSLSYTFGSGTRLTVV.

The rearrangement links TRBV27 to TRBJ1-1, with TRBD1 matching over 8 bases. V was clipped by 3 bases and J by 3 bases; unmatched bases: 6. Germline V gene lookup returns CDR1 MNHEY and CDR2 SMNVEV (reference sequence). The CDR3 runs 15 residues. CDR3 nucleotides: TGTGCCAGCAGTTTCTGGACAGGGCGGGACACTGAAGCTTTCTTT. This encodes CASSFWTGRDTEAFF.

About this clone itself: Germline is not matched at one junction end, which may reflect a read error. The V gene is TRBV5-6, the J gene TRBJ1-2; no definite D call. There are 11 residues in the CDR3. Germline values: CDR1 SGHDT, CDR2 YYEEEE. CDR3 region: CASSLDLNLYF. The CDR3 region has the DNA TGTGCCAGCAGCTTGGACCTGAACTTATACTTC.

CDR3: CASSQESSYEQYF. CDR3 bases: TGTGCCAGCAGCCAAGAGAGCTCCTACGAGCAGTACTTC. This rearrangement joins TRBV13 to TRBJ2-7; D remains unclear. CDR1 and CDR2 (germline): PRHDT, FYEKMQ (reference sequence). Trimming took 5 bases from V and 0 from J, leaving 8 bases between them. The CDR3 covers 13 residues.

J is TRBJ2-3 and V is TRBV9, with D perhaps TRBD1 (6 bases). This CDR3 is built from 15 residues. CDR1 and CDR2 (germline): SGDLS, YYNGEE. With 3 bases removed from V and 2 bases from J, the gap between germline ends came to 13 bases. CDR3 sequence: CASSAGDKYTDTQYF. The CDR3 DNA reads TGTGCCAGCAGCGCCGGGGACAAGTACACAGATACGCAGTATTTT.

The CDR3 is CASSLAGDLTGANVLTF. The CDR3 DNA reads TGCGCCAGCAGCTTGGCAGGGGACCTCACTGGGGCCAACGTCCTGACTTTC. The chain joins TRBV5-1 to TRBJ2-6; the D gene is possibly TRBD1 (6 bases). CDR3 length: 17 amino acids. V lost 0 bases and J lost 2, with 12 bases in between. CDR1 and CDR2 (germline): SGHRS, YFSETQ.

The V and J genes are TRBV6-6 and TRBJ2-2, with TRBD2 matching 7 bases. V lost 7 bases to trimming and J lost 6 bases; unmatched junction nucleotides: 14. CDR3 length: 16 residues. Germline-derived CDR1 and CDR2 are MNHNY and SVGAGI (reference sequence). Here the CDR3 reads CASTPRTGGGAGELFF. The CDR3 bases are TGTGCCAGCACCCCCCGGACGGGCGGGGGAGCCGGGGAGCTGTTTTTT.

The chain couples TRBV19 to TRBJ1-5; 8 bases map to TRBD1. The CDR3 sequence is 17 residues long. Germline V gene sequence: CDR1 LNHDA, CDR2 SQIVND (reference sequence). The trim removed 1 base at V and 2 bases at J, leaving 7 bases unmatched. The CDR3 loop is CASSIGPGGAGNQPQHF. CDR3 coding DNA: TGTGCCAGTAGTATAGGCCCAGGGGGCGCCGGCAATCAGCCCCAGCATTTT.

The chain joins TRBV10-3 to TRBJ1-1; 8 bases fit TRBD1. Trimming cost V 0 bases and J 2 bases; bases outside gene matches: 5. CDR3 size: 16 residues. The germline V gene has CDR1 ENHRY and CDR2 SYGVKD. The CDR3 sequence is CAISESWDRSNTEAFF. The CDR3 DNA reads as TGTGCCATCAGTGAGTCGTGGGACAGGAGCAACACTGAAGCTTTCTTT.

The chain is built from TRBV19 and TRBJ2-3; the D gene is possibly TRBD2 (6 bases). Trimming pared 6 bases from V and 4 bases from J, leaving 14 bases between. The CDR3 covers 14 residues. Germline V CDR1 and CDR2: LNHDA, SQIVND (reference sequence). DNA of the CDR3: TGTGCCAGTAGCCTTTCTAGCGCCTCAGATACGCAGTATTTT. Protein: CASSLSSASDTQYF.

The CDR3 DNA is TGTGCCAGCAGTGAGGGAGGGGGCAATCAGCCCCAGCATTTT. Translated: CASSEGGGNQPQHF. The chain combines TRBV2 with TRBJ1-5, with TRBD1 as a possible D gene (5 bases). This CDR3 region has 14 residues. With 3 bases removed from V and 2 bases from J, the gap between germline ends came to 8 bases. Germline lookup yields CDR1 SNHLY and CDR2 FYNNEI.

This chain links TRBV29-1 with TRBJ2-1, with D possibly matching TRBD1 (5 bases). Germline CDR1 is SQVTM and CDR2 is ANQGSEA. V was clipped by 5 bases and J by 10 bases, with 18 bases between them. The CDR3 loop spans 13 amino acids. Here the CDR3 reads CSVTDQGVGEQFF. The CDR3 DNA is TGCAGCGTTACCGACCAAGGGGTAGGGGAGCAGTTCTTC.

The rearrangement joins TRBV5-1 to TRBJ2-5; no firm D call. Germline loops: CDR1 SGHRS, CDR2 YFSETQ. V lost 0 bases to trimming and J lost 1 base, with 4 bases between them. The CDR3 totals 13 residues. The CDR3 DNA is TGCGCCAGCAGCTTGGGGGCCCAAGAGACCCAGTACTTC. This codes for CASSLGAQETQYF.

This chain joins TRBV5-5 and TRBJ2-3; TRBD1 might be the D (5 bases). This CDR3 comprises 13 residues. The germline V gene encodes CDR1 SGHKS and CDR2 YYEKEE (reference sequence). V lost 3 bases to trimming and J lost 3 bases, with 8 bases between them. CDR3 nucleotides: TGTGCCAGCAGCTCCTCAGGGACAGATACGCAGTATTTT. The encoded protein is CASSSSGTDTQYF.

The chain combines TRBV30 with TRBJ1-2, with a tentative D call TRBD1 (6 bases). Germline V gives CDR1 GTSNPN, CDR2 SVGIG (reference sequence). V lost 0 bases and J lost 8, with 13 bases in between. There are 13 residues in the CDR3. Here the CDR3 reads CAWSVGGEAGYTF. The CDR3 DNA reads TGTGCCTGGAGTGTAGGGGGGGAGGCGGGCTACACCTTC.

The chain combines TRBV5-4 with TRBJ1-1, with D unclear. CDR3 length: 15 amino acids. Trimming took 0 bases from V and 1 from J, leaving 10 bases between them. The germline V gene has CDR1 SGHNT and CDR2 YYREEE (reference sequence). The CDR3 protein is CASSLEQNQNTEAFF. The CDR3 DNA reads TGTGCCAGCAGCTTGGAACAGAACCAGAACACTGAAGCTTTCTTT. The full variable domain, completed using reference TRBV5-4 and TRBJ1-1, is ETGVTQSPTHLIKTRGQQVTLRCSSQSGHNTVSWYQQALGQGPQFIFQYYREEENGRGNFPPRFSGLQFPNYSSELNVNALELDDSALYLCASSLEQNQNTEAFFGQGTRLTVV.

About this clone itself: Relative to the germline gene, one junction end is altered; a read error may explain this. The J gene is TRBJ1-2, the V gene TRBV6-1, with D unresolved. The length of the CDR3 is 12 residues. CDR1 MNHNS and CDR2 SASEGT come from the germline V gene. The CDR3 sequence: CASSERLAKSLF. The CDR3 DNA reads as TGTGCCAGCAGTGAACGGCTAGCCAAGTCCCTCTTC.

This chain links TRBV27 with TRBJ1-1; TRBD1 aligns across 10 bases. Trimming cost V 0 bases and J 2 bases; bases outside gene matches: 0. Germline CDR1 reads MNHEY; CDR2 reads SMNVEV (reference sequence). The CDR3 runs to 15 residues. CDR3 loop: CASSLSTGGNTEAFF. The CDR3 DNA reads TGTGCCAGCAGTTTATCGACAGGGGGCAACACTGAAGCTTTCTTT.

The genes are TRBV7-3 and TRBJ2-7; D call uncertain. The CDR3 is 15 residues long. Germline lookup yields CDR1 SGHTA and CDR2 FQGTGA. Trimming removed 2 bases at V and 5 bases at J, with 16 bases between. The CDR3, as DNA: TGTGCCAGCAGCTTAGGCCCAGGTTACGAACACGAGCAGTACTTC. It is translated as CASSLGPGYEHEQYF.

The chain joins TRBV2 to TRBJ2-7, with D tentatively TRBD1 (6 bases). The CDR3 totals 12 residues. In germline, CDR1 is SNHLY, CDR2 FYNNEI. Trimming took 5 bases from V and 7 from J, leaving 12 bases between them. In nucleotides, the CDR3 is TGTGCCAGCAGTTACACGGGACAAGAGCAGTACTTC. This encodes CASSYTGQEQYF.